A single sample is the source of the 13 T cell receptor beta chains below, sequenced in a study of Tregs in tolerant kidney transplant recipients. Here immunoSEQ multiplex PCR was the method, and the copy in TCRdb shows in-frame clones only, minus some. Here the sample table reports roughly 32,000 clones. Specimen: CD8+ T cells from blood, collected before the transplant. The receptors derive from a human donor who received a combined kidney and bone marrow transplant.

The sequenced CDR3 bases are TGTGCCAGCAGACCCGGACTGGACAGGACCGGGGAG. Translating it yields CASRPGLDRTGE. In full, the CDR3 reads CASRPGLDRTGELFF. The rearrangement uses TRBV12-3 or TRBV12-4 and TRBJ2-2; 7 bases align to TRBD1. Read coverage stops 3 residues before the CDR3 terminus; the germline J gene supplies the remainder. The CDR3 runs to 15 residues. The ends lost 6 bases at V and 5 bases at J; junction bases unmatched: 9.

With respect to this clone: The observed sequence ends 3 residues before the CDR3 terminus, with the missing tail filled in from the germline J gene. The gene calls are TRBV19 and TRBJ1-1; D possibly corresponds to TRBD1 (6 bases). Per the germline V gene, CDR1 is LNHDA and CDR2 is SQIVND (reference sequence). This CDR3 is 12 amino acids long. Trimming took 5 bases from V and 4 from J, leaving 8 bases between them. CDR3 bases read: TGTGCCAGTAGTTGGGGGCCCACTGAA. Residues: CASSWGPTE. From start to end, the CDR3 is CASSWGPTEAFF.

On this clone: The CDR3 end is not reached by the read, which stops 3 residues before it; the germline J gene fills it in. V and J are TRBV19 and TRBJ2-7, with a possible D match to TRBD1 (5 bases). There are 14 residues in the CDR3. Trimming took 1 base from V and 3 from J, leaving 10 bases between them. Germline CDR1 is LNHDA and CDR2 is SQIVND (reference sequence). The CDR3 bases that were read are TGTGCCAGTAGTATAGGCGGCAGGGACTACGAG. Translated: CASSIGGRDYE. The whole CDR3 protein reads CASSIGGRDYEQYF. The variable domain in full, completed from reference TRBV19 and TRBJ2-7, reads DGGITQSPKYLFRKEGQNVTLSCEQNLNHDAMYWYRQDPGQGLRLIYYSQIVNDFQKGDIAEGYSVSREKKESFPLTVTSAQKNPTAFYLCASSIGGRDYEQYFGPGTRLTVT.

About this clone: The read terminates 3 residues ahead of where the CDR3 ends, so the germline J gene completes it. This rearrangement joins TRBV2 to TRBJ2-1, with D maybe TRBD2 (5 bases). Trimming pared 5 bases from V and 5 bases from J, leaving 19 bases between. The germline V gene encodes CDR1 SNHLY and CDR2 FYNNEI. This CDR3 comprises 16 residues. CDR3 sequence reads: CASSKTRFPVDNEQFF. The CDR3 bases that were read are TGTGCCAGCAGTAAAACTAGATTCCCCGTTGACAATGAG.

About this clone: The read ends 3 residues early relative to the CDR3; the germline J gene fills the gap. The chain uses TRBV19 and TRBJ1-2; D remains unclear. Germline CDR1 reads LNHDA; CDR2 reads SQIVND (reference sequence). The CDR3 has 13 residues. Trimming pared 4 bases from V and 4 bases from J, leaving 10 bases between. Incomplete CDR3 DNA: TGTGCCAGTAGTACCGGGTCTTCCTATGGC. It codes for CASSTGSSYG. The CDR3 reads in full as CASSTGSSYGYTF.

Worth noting for this clone: The read ends 3 residues early relative to the CDR3; the germline J gene fills the gap. This rearrangement joins TRBV7-2 to TRBJ1-5, with TRBD1 matching over 8 bases. Germline V gene data show CDR1 as SGHTA and CDR2 as FQGNSA. The CDR3 spans 15 residues. The junction had 4 bases not matched to a gene; V was cut back by 4 bases and J by 2 bases. Partial CDR3 DNA: TGTGCCAGCAGCTATCAGGGGGCTGGCAATCAGCCC. Translated: CASSYQGAGNQP. The complete CDR3 sequence is CASSYQGAGNQPQHF. The whole variable domain, remainder taken from reference TRBV7-2 and TRBJ1-5, is GAGVSQSPSNKVTEKGKDVELRCDPISGHTALYWYRQSLGQGLEFLIYFQGNSAPDKSGLPSDRFSAERTGGSVSTLTIQRTQQEDSAVYLCASSYQGAGNQPQHFGDGTRLSIL.

The part of the CDR3 DNA that was read is TGCAGTGCTAGAAATATCGGCGGGAGGGCCGACGAG. As protein: CSARNIGGRADE. The whole CDR3 sequence reads CSARNIGGRADEQYF. The chain recombines TRBV20-1 with TRBJ2-7; TRBD2 matches at 9 bases. The missing CDR3 end, 3 residues past where the read stops, is filled in from the germline J gene. The CDR3 length is 15 residues. Trimming took 2 bases from V and 5 from J; bases not matched to a gene: 10. CDR1 is DFQATT and CDR2 is SNEGSKA in the germline V gene (reference sequence).

The CDR3 spells CSARDFDRRNYGYTF. The sequenced part of the CDR3 DNA is TGCAGTGCTAGAGATTTCGACAGGCGAAACTATGGC. The chain has TRBV20-1 and TRBJ1-2; tentatively, D is TRBD1 (6 bases). Sequencing ends 3 residues short of the CDR3 end; the germline J gene provides the rest. CDR3 length: 15 amino acids. Germline V gene data show CDR1 as DFQATT and CDR2 as SNEGSKA (reference sequence). Trimming removed 0 bases from V and 2 bases from J, with 13 bases in between.

As concerns this clone: The read finishes 3 residues shy of the CDR3 end, and the germline J gene is used to complete it. J is TRBJ1-1 and V is TRBV29-1; possible D gene TRBD1, 6 bases. From germline, CDR1 is SQVTM and CDR2 ANQGSEA. The CDR3 runs 14 residues. The V and J ends lost 5 bases and 4 bases respectively, with 17 bases between them. The sequenced CDR3 bases are TGCAGCGTTCCCTCGAGGGGAGGGGGCACTGAA. Encoded protein: CSVPSRGGGTE. In full, the CDR3 is CSVPSRGGGTEAFF.

About this clone: The CDR3 is cut off 3 residues early in the read; its end comes from the germline J gene. This chain joins TRBV19 and TRBJ2-7, with D tentatively TRBD2 (6 bases). There are 12 residues in the CDR3. Looked up from germline, CDR1 is LNHDA and CDR2 is SQIVND (reference sequence). V gave up 3 bases and J gave up 5 bases, with 8 bases separating them. The CDR3 reads CASSISGNEQYF. The CDR3 bases that were read are TGTGCCAGTAGTATTAGCGGAAACGAG.

Of note for this clone: The missing CDR3 end, 3 residues past where the read stops, is filled in from the germline J gene. The J gene is TRBJ2-3, the V gene TRBV2; no clear D. The CDR3 spans 15 residues. Deletions cut 3 bases from V and 0 bases from J, with 10 bases between. CDR1 and CDR2 from the germline V gene are SNHLY and FYNNEI. CDR3 sequence reads: CASSDPPRSTDTQYF. The sequenced part of the CDR3 DNA is TGTGCCAGCAGTGACCCACCCCGGAGCACAGATACG. The full variable domain, its missing parts supplied by reference TRBV2 and TRBJ2-3, is EPEVTQTPSHQVTQMGQEVILRCVPISNHLYFYWYRQILGQKVEFLVSFYNNEISEKSEIFDDQFSVERPDGSNFTLKIRSTKLEDSAMYFCASSDPPRSTDTQYFGPGTRLTVL.

As concerns this clone: The CDR3 end falls 3 residues outside the read, so it is completed with the germline J gene. The rearrangement uses TRBV7-3 and TRBJ2-3, with TRBD1 matching 7 bases. Germline CDR1 SGHTA, CDR2 FQGTGA. This CDR3 region has 17 residues. V gave up 2 bases and J gave up 3 bases; unmatched junction bases: 11. The part of the CDR3 DNA that was read is TGTGCCAGCAGCTTATCTTACAGGGGAATCCGTACAGATACG. Encoded protein: CASSLSYRGIRTDT. The full CDR3 protein is CASSLSYRGIRTDTQYF.

Note on this clone: The sequenced fragment ends 3 residues before the CDR3 boundary, so the rest is inferred from the germline J gene. J is TRBJ2-7 and V is TRBV5-1; 7 positions match TRBD1. J gave up 5 bases and V 3 bases, and 2 bases lay outside the gene matches. The germline V gene has CDR1 SGHRS and CDR2 YFSETQ. The CDR3 runs to 12 residues. CDR3 loop: CASSSTGNEQYF. The sequenced part of the CDR3 DNA is TGCGCCAGCAGCTCGACAGGGAACGAG. Variable domain in full (rest from reference TRBV5-1 and TRBJ2-7): KAGVTQTPRYLIKTRGQQVTLSCSPISGHRSVSWYQQTPGQGLQFLFEYFSETQRNKGNFPGRFSGRQFSNSRSEMNVSTLELGDSALYLCASSSTGNEQYFGPGTRLTVT.